This T cell receptor beta chain originates from a study of OX40 agonist ivuxolimab in advanced cancers. Profiling relied on immunoSEQ multiplex PCR, and the TCRdb table lists in-frame clones only, not all of them. The repertoire includes some 64,000 clones, roughly 84% of them detected once, and roughly 0.53% sits in the top ten. Study results and caveats: Both blood CD4+ and CD8+ T cells showed clonal growth by week 6 at 0.1 to 3.0 mg/kg.

Germline CDR1 reads SGHAT; CDR2 reads FQDESV (reference sequence). CDR3 size: 12 residues. V was shortened by 2 bases and J by 9 bases, with 10 bases between the two germline ends. Comments on this clone: Antigen unknown.

The chain employs TRBV11-1 and TRBJ1-1; D unresolved. The receptor comes from an adult with an advanced solid tumor such as melanoma, head and neck, liver or kidney cancer. The sequencing here drew on CD4+ or CD8+ T cells sorted from blood, taken in a trial of the OX40 agonist ivuxolimab. The CDR3 nucleotides are TGTGCCAGCAGCTTAATAGGTGGACAAGCTTTCTTT. Residues: CASSLIGGQAFF.